This TCR beta chain is from a study of shared clonotypes between healthy human individuals (dated by TCRdb to the early 2020s). Broadly, across the study: Three men and two women, aged 18 to 49 years, made up the cohort. Each donor's leukapheresis produced roughly between roughly 0.94 and 9.5 billion PBMCs. To increase sequencing depth and limit assay-specific biases, TCR repertoire library preparation and sequencing were carried out by different laboratories using diverse techniques. The study deeply sequenced blood TCR repertoires of five healthy adults to estimate repertoire size and the extent of clonotype sharing between individuals. For each donor, CD4 naive and CD4 memory were each given three plates, CD8 naive was given two plates, and CD8 memory was given one plate.

As encoded in the germline V gene (reference sequence), CDR1 is WNHNN while CDR2 is SYGVQD. After removal of 3 bases from V and 14 bases from J, the junction retains 5 bases not matched to a gene. From the cysteine up to the phenylalanine, the CDR3 has a length of 12 residues. The CDR3 DNA has 36 bases and is translated from base 1. TCR CDR3 regions were amplified from genomic DNA by multiplex PCR using the deep immunoSEQ assay. Extracted genomic DNA from each cell subset was spread evenly across all wells of several immunoSEQ 96-well plates, with each plate serving as a replicate. Each replicate PCR for sorted subsets received around 0.2 ug genomic DNA, equal to 28,000 or so T cell genomes. Purified libraries were quantified with a Qubit 3.0 fluorometer, sized on a Bioanalyzer 2100, and re-quantified with the KAPA Library Quantification kit. Every immunoSEQ 96-well plate was sequenced on a separate single-read 150-cycle Illumina NextSeq 550 flow cell. In the source study's methods: Because the immunoSEQ output included only junctional sequences and no quality scores, the filtering could not be the same as the filtering used for full-length reads. Sequences were annotated with PyIR, a Python wrapper for IgBLAST v1.9, and V/J genes and CDR3 were assigned using IMGT germline references. Any read was removed if the V/J assignment was weak (E-value above 1e-6), the CDR3 was missing, or the read contained stop codons, out-of-frame junctions, or ambiguous translated residues. V3J clonotypes were defined as sequences sharing an identical inferred V gene, J gene, and CDR3 amino acid sequence. Percentage overlap between repertoires was computed as shared unique clonotypes divided by the size of the smaller repertoire. Three approaches were used to assess repertoire richness: RTK rarefaction, the Chao1 estimator, and Recon v2.1 estimates of unobserved clonotypes. Generation probabilities were computed with OLGA for all TCRbeta clonotypes obtained by the gDNA method from a handful of donors. TCRdb took over this immuneACCESS table, retaining in-frame rearrangements with V and J assigned. Such tables are incomplete; in checked studies, under half of the missing clones stem from an unresolved V gene, and the remainder is unexplained. For V, J and clone size, that table is used; D and trimming come from the DNA. Across this sample there are approximately 240,000 clones, with approximately 70% seen only once. Of the sample, around 10% falls within the top ten clones.

Summary of the overall study and its limitations: Naive subsets generally had larger estimated clonotype richness than memory subsets. Sampling was restricted to blood, and TCR repertoires in tissues likely differ from the TCR repertoires found in blood. Higher generation probabilities were observed for clonotypes shared by all four sorted-subset donors than for non-shared clonotypes. Pairwise subsampling indicated that sequencing depth was expected to affect the degree of clonotype sharing among donors. The genetic and exposure-history diversity represented was limited by the small number of donors. Incomplete sequencing was indicated by rarefaction of sorted-subset datasets, despite the large sequencing depth. When a handful of donors were compared, the shared fraction of clonotypes was approximately 5% for naive CD4, 3.5% for naive CD8, 2.3% for memory CD4, and under 0.5% for memory CD8.

At least ten counts were recorded for this clone. The antigen this receptor binds is unknown. Base qualities are missing; no much larger clone stands one base away. Distinct nucleotide sequences in the sample also encode this CDR3. Donors were healthy HIV-negative adults with no recently reported acute infections or vaccinations. Only Caucasian adults living in Nashville, Tennessee, USA were represented among the donors. CD4+ T cells were enriched by magnetic negative selection, after which naive cells were positively selected on CD45RA and the negative fraction was taken as the memory subset. After blood collection by leukapheresis, PBMCs were isolated using Ficoll-Histopaque density gradient centrifugation and then cryopreserved in the vapor phase of liquid nitrogen. Analytical flow cytometry was used to check the purity and quantity of every magnetically sorted T cell population. Genomic DNA was isolated from each sorted fraction and quantified by UV absorbance on a Nanodrop 2000c.

The sequenced material came from memory CD4+ T cells sorted from blood. The label giving this sample's cell subset or site can be read as: CD45RA-negative fraction. This receptor was taken from a man aged 30 to 45 in good health. The chain employs TRBV10-1 and TRBJ2-1; 9 middle bases align to TRBD1. The DNA sequence is as follows: TGCGCCAGCAGTGAACCAGGACAGGGGAAGTTCTTC. Its protein reads: CASSEPGQGKFF.